Listed below are T cell receptor beta chains from one sample, sequenced in a study of control samples from healthy donors and cancer patients. Sequencing used immunoSEQ multiplex PCR; TCRdb keeps in-frame clones, though not all of them. The table lists 100,000 to 150,000 clones, just under 90% of them singletons. The sequenced sample was PBMCs. The receptors originated from a man between 45 and 60 years old with head and neck cancer. Each CDR3 is given with its conserved first and last residue. Fields, in order: D gene, clone size, J gene, V gene, CDR3 DNA, CDR3 protein. D genes are given only for firm matches. Some rows mark clone size as missing; the rest say once, few, many or name a class of expanded clone.

>-|-|TRBJ2-1|TRBV3-1/TRBV3-2
TGTGCCAGCAGCCAAGATCTGGCGGACTCCTACAATGAGCAGTTCTTC
CASSQDLADSYNEQFF
>-|-|TRBJ2-1|TRBV7-9
TGTGCCAGCAGCGACAGGGGGCGGTTAGGCGGGAGGGCCTATGAGCAGTTCTTC
CASSDRGRLGGRAYEQFF
>-|-|TRBJ2-1|TRBV2
TGTGCCAGCAGGGGGCAGGGTTCCTACAATGAGCAGTTCTTC
CASRGQGSYNEQFF
>-|-|TRBJ2-7|TRBV11-3
TGTGCCAGCAGCGCGGGCCCACCTAACTACGAGCAGTACTTC
CASSAGPPNYEQYF
>-|-|TRBJ2-4|TRBV29-1
TGCAGCGTGGCGGGGACAGACAAAAACATTCAGTACTTC
CSVAGTDKNIQYF
>-|-|TRBJ2-7|TRBV6-6
TGTGCCAGCAGTTACTCGGACGGGACCTACGAGCAGTACTTC
CASSYSDGTYEQYF
>TRBD1|-|TRBJ2-3|TRBV5-8
TGTGCCAGCAGCTTGGGGGACAGGGAACCAGATACGCAGTATTTT
CASSLGDREPDTQYF
>-|-|TRBJ1-3|TRBV4-1
TGCGCCAGCAGCCAGATGGGCGACTCTGGAAACACCATATATTTT
CASSQMGDSGNTIYF
>-|-|TRBJ2-7|TRBV5-1
TGCGCCAGCAGCGTTGTCAGCTCCTACGAGCAGTACTTC
CASSVVSSYEQYF
>TRBD1|-|TRBJ1-2|TRBV10-3
TGTGCCATCAGTGAGTCCGGACAGGGCTATGGCTACACCTTC
CAISESGQGYGYTF
>-|-|TRBJ1-5|TRBV12-3/TRBV12-4
TGTGCCAGCAGCGGTCAGGTCCATCAGCCCCAGCATTTT
CASSGQVHQPQHF
>-|-|TRBJ2-5|TRBV5-6
TGTGCCAGCAGCCCAACAGCTGACGCAGAGACCCAGTACTTC
CASSPTADAETQYF
>-|-|TRBJ1-2|TRBV25-1
TGTGCCAGCAGTGAAGGGGGGGCCTACTATGGCTACACCTTC
CASSEGGAYYGYTF
>TRBD1|few|TRBJ1-5|TRBV19
TGTGCCAGTAGCAGTGTCGGGACAGGGCCTCAGCCCCAGCATTTT
CASSSVGTGPQPQHF
>-|-|TRBJ1-2|TRBV7-9
TGTGCCAGCAGCTTAGCTGACAGGCACTATGGCTACACCTTC
CASSLADRHYGYTF
>-|-|TRBJ2-5|TRBV7-9
TGTGCCAGCAGCTTAATCGGTGAAGAAGGGGAGACCCAGTACTTC
CASSLIGEEGETQYF
>TRBD2|-|TRBJ2-7|TRBV27
TGTGCCAGCAGTTATCGGCGGGAGGGGTACGAGCAGTACTTC
CASSYRREGYEQYF
>-|-|TRBJ1-1|TRBV28
TGTGCCAGCAGCCAAAGTGGGAACACTGAAGCTTTCTTT
CASSQSGNTEAFF
>-|-|TRBJ1-1|TRBV7-2
TGTGCCAGCAGCCCTTGGGCAGACATGAACACTGAAGCTTTCTTT
CASSPWADMNTEAFF
>-|-|TRBJ1-1|TRBV29-1
TGCAGCGTTGAAGATCTGACGGCTGATGAAGCTTTCTTT
CSVEDLTADEAFF
>TRBD2|-|TRBJ2-7|TRBV7-2
TGTGCCAGCAGCTTAGGTAGGACTAGTAGAAAGCAGTACTTC
CASSLGRTSRKQYF
>-|-|TRBJ2-1|TRBV19
TGTGCCAGTAGTATAGGAAGGAATGAGCAGTTCTTC
CASSIGRNEQFF
>TRBD2|once|TRBJ2-5|TRBV5-1
TGCGCCAGCAGCTTGGCCGCTAGCGGGGGGCCTGGGGAGACCCAGTACTTC
CASSLAASGGPGETQYF
>-|many|TRBJ2-5|TRBV2
TGTGCCAGCAGTCCTAGCGCATACTCAGACTTC
CASSPSAYSDF
>-|-|TRBJ1-5|TRBV6-1
TGTGCCAGCAGTGAAGACGGGGCATGGTCGTCGTGGCCCCAGCATTTT
CASSEDGAWSSWPQHF